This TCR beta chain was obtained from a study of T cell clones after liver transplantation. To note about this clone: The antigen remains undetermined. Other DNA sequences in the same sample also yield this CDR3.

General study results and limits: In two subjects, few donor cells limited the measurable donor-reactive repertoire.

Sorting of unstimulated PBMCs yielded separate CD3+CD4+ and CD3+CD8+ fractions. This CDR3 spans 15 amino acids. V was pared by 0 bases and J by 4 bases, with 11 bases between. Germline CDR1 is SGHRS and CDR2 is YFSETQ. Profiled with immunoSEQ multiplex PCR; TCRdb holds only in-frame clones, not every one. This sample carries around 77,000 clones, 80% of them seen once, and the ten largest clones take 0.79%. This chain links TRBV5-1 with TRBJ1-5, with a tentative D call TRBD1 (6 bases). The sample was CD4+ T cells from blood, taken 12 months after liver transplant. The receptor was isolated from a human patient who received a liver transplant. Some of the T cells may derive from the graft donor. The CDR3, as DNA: TGCGCCAGCAGCTTGGAGGGGACAAGTAATCAGCCCCAGCATTTT. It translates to CASSLEGTSNQPQHF.